The entry that follows covers one TCR beta chain sequence. The antigen remains unidentified. This specimen belongs to a study of T cell responses to AZD1222 COVID-19 vaccine. Overall study findings and caveats: Donors in the cohort were predominantly white British and more often female, and clonal diversity was possibly underestimated. Of the AZD1222 recipients, only five to seven were seropositive at baseline. Vaccine-associated CD4 TCRs ranged over spike, dominating at 160-218 and 743-854.

Repertoires were generated with immunoSEQ multiplex PCR, while TCRdb's copy carries only in-frame clones and drops some. The table has around 120,000 clones, about 85% seen once. Germline V gene data show CDR1 as MNHEY and CDR2 as SVGAGI. The CDR3 consists of 15 residues. The J segment lost 6 bases and the V segment lost 9 bases, leaving 11 bases of the junction unmatched. This clonotype was obtained from an adult in good health. The rearrangement links TRBV6-5 to TRBJ2-2, with 9 bases matching TRBD2. Sequenced here: peripheral blood, sampled on day 0 of AZD1222 vaccination. The CDR3 region has the DNA TGTGCCAGTAGCCCCTTAGCGGGAGTGTCCGGGGAGCTGTTTTTT. It encodes CASSPLAGVSGELFF.